The rows below give T cell receptor beta chains drawn from one sample of a study of T cells expressing NK-cell markers. Reprocessing the 5' RACE reads, TCRdb reports a single entry for every CDR3 protein and omits DNA. In all, the sample yields some 340,000 distinct CDR3 sequences. The sequencing input was blood T cells: a sorted CD56 or NKG2C T cell subset, CD4+ or CD8+ T cells, or bulk PBMC T cells (not recorded which). These receptors all stem from a man aged 18-69 years in good health. CDR3s include the opening cysteine and the closing phenylalanine or tryptophan.

v_gene: TRBV5-1
j_gene: TRBJ1-3
CDR3aa: CASRAAGISGNTIYF

v_gene: TRBV20-1
j_gene: TRBJ2-7
CDR3aa: CSARDTRGAEQYF

v_gene: TRBV18
j_gene: TRBJ2-2
CDR3aa: CASSPDSRGTGELFF

v_gene: TRBV20-1
j_gene: TRBJ2-5
CDR3aa: CSAGTGREGAQYF

v_gene: TRBV11-1
j_gene: TRBJ2-1
CDR3aa: CASSLEWAAGEDYNEQFF

v_gene: TRBV6-4
j_gene: TRBJ2-1
CDR3aa: CASRLLAGALYEQFF

v_gene: TRBV12-3/TRBV12-4
j_gene: TRBJ2-7
CDR3aa: CASRPGGTGGAGQYF

v_gene: TRBV25-1
j_gene: TRBJ1-1
CDR3aa: CASRRQGANTEAFF

v_gene: TRBV7-9
j_gene: TRBJ2-1
CDR3aa: CASSHTSGGINEQFF

v_gene: TRBV5-6
j_gene: TRBJ1-4
CDR3aa: CASSLSSAGREKLFF

v_gene: TRBV11-1
j_gene: TRBJ2-4
CDR3aa: CASSPGQGQPGTAKNIQYF

v_gene: TRBV28
j_gene: TRBJ1-6
CDR3aa: CASAQSRRGSPLHF

v_gene: TRBV20-1
j_gene: TRBJ2-1
CDR3aa: CSAESGGYLTYNEQFF

v_gene: TRBV7-9
j_gene: TRBJ2-1
CDR3aa: CASSLGWTYNEQFF

v_gene: TRBV7-9
j_gene: TRBJ2-7
CDR3aa: CASSSLTAGGPYEQYF

v_gene: TRBV6-4
j_gene: TRBJ2-1
CDR3aa: CASSATGLSYNEQFF

v_gene: TRBV2
j_gene: TRBJ2-5
CDR3aa: CASRRQGNYQETQYF

v_gene: TRBV2
j_gene: TRBJ2-1
CDR3aa: CASSGGRSSYNEQFF

v_gene: TRBV19
j_gene: TRBJ1-6
CDR3aa: CTSSMVSNSPLHF

v_gene: TRBV7-2
j_gene: TRBJ2-2
CDR3aa: CASSHSGTVNTGELFF

v_gene: TRBV7-3
j_gene: TRBJ2-1
CDR3aa: CASSFNGVYNEQFF

v_gene: TRBV5-1
j_gene: TRBJ1-4
CDR3aa: CASSLSSHGEKLFF

v_gene: TRBV7-2
j_gene: TRBJ2-2
CDR3aa: CASSSRAGHTGELFF

v_gene: TRBV25-1
j_gene: TRBJ1-2
CDR3aa: CASSRGYGYTF

v_gene: TRBV20-1
j_gene: TRBJ2-7
CDR3aa: CSARDHWSGNSYEQYF

v_gene: TRBV11-1
j_gene: TRBJ2-3
CDR3aa: CASSAIGGALGTDTQYF

v_gene: TRBV6-4
j_gene: TRBJ2-5
CDR3aa: CASSDLPLGTSGGYQETQYF

v_gene: TRBV10-3
j_gene: TRBJ2-1
CDR3aa: CAITDRGYNEQFF

v_gene: TRBV20-1
j_gene: TRBJ2-5
CDR3aa: CSRTSRRETQYF

v_gene: TRBV6-1
j_gene: TRBJ1-5
CDR3aa: CASSTIDSNQPQHF

v_gene: TRBV19
j_gene: TRBJ1-2
CDR3aa: CASSVGTGTFYGYTF

v_gene: TRBV6-1
j_gene: TRBJ2-7
CDR3aa: CASSPRGPGSGEQYF

v_gene: TRBV5-6
j_gene: TRBJ2-2
CDR3aa: CASRLGGQGTGELFF

v_gene: TRBV11-1
j_gene: TRBJ2-4
CDR3aa: CASSFLGQGQYF

v_gene: TRBV27
j_gene: TRBJ2-5
CDR3aa: CASCLTAGGETQYF

v_gene: TRBV4-1
j_gene: TRBJ1-5
CDR3aa: CASSQGQANQPQHF

v_gene: TRBV6-5
j_gene: TRBJ2-5
CDR3aa: CASSTREEALETQYF

v_gene: TRBV11-2
j_gene: TRBJ1-5
CDR3aa: CASSSGGSQHF